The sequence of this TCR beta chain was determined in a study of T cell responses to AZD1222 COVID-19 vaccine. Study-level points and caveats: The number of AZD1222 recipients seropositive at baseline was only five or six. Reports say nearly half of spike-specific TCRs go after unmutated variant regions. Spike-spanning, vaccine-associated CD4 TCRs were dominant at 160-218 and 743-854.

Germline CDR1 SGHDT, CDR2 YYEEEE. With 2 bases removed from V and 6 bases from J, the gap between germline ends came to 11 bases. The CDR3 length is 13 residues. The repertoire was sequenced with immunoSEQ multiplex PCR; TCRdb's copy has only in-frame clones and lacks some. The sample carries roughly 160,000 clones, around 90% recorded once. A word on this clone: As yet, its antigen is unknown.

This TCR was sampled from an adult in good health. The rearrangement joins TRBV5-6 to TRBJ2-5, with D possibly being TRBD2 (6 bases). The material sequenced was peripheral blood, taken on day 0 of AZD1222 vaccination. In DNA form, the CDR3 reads TGTGCCAGCAGCTTAAGGAGGGTTCAGACCCAGTACTTC. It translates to CASSLRRVQTQYF.